The entry that follows covers one TCR beta chain sequence. Data came from immunoSEQ multiplex PCR; TCRdb stores just in-frame clones and leaves some out. The top ten clones hold around 3.6% of a sample with about 55,000 clones, around 77% of them seen once. The sample originates from a study of PD-L1 blockade in urothelial cancer. In the study overall: Males with bladder-origin urothelial cancer constituted about nine tenths of the roughly 30 patients. Analysis of blood occurred 3 weeks (second dose) and 6 weeks after treatment start. Per blood sample, T cells had a median of around 140,000.

The CDR3 totals 17 residues. Germline V gene sequence: CDR1 SGHRS, CDR2 YFSETQ. V dropped 4 bases and J dropped 0 bases, with 17 bases sitting between them. Sequencing was performed on PBMCs, taken around atezolizumab (anti-PD-L1) treatment. The chain carries TRBV5-1 and TRBJ1-3; the D gene is possibly TRBD1 (5 bases). The clonotype originates from a man in his 70s with urothelial cancer. Here the CDR3 DNA reads TGCGCCAGCAGCGGAACCGGTTCAGGGTCCTCTGGAAACACCATATATTTT. The encoded protein is CASSGTGSGSSGNTIYF.